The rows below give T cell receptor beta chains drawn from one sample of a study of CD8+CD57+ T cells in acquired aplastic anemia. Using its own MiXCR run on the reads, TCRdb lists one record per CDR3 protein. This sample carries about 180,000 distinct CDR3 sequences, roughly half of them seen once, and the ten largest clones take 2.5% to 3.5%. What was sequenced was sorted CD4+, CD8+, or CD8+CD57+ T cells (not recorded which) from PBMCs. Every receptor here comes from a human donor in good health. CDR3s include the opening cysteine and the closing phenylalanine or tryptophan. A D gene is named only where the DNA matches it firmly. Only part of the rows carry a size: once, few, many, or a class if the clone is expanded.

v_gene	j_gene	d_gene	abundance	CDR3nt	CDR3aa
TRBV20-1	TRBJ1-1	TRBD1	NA	TGCAGTGCTAGGGCAGGGGGCGGGACTGAAGCTTTCTTT	CSARAGGGTEAFF
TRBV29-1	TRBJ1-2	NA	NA	TGCAGCGTTGAAAGAGGGGAGGATGGCTACACCTTC	CSVERGEDGYTF
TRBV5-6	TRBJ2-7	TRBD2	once	TGTGCCAGCAGATCCGGGAGGGAGCAGTACTTC	CASRSGREQYF
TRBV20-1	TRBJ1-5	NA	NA	TGCAGTGCCGCGAAGGGGCAGGAGTATCAGCCCCAGCATTTT	CSAAKGQEYQPQHF
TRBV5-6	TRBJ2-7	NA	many	TGTGCCAGCAGGATACCGGGACGGAAAATCTACGAGCAGTACTTC	CASRIPGRKIYEQYF
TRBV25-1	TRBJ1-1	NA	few	TGTGCCAGCAGTGAAAGGATGGTCGGGGGAACTGAAGCTTTCTTT	CASSERMVGGTEAFF
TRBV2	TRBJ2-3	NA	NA	TGTGCCAGCAGTAACTTAACAGATACGCAGTATTTT	CASSNLTDTQYF
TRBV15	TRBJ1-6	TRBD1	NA	TGTGCCACCAGCAGGATTACAGGGGCCATCTATAATTCACCCCTCCACTTT	CATSRITGAIYNSPLHF
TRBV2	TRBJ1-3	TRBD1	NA	TGTGCCAGCAGTGCAGGGGGAATCGGCTCTGGAAACACCATATATTTT	CASSAGGIGSGNTIYF
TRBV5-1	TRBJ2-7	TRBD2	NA	TGCGCCAGCAGCACATTAGCGGGAGCTAACACCGGGGAGGGAGGAGGCTACGAGCAGTACTTC	CASSTLAGANTGEGGGYEQYF
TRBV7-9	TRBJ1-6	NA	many	TGTGCCAGCAGCCCAGAGAATTCACCCCTCCACTTT	CASSPENSPLHF
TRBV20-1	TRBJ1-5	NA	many	TGCAGTGCTAGAGGATCGGGCTCCGGTGGTAGCAATCAGCCCCAGCATTTT	CSARGSGSGGSNQPQHF
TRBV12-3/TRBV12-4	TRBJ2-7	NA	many	TGTGCCAGCAGTTTATTGAGCGAGCAGTACTTC	CASSLLSEQYF
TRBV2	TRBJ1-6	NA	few	TGTGCCACCTCCCTTGGTGGGTATAATTCACCCCTCCACTTT	CATSLGGYNSPLHF
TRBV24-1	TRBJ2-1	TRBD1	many	TGTGCCACCAGTGATTCGACAGGGATTGATGAGCAGTTCTTC	CATSDSTGIDEQFF
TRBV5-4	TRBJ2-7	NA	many	TGTGCCAGCAGCGGGGACCATTTATACGAGCAGTACTTC	CASSGDHLYEQYF
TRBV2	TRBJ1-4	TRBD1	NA	TGTGCCAGCGGGGGACAGGGGGAAAAACTGTTTTTT	CASGGQGEKLFF
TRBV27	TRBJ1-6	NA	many	TGTGCCAGCAGTTTAAATCGGGATTCACCCCTCCACTTT	CASSLNRDSPLHF
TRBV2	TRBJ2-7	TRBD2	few	TGTGCCAGCAGTTTCGGCGGGAGTAAGTACGAGCAGTACTTC	CASSFGGSKYEQYF
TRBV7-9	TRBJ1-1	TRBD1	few	TGTGCCAGCAGCTCCAAACAGGGGGCAGTTGAAGCTTTCTTT	CASSSKQGAVEAFF
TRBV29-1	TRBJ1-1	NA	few	TGCAGCGTTCCGGACGGGAACACTGAAGCTTTCTTT	CSVPDGNTEAFF
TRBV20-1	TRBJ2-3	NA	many	TGCAGTGCTACCCGAGACAGGCCAACGAGAGATACGCAGTATTTT	CSATRDRPTRDTQYF
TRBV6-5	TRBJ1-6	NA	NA	TGTGCCAGCAGTTGGGGGGCTATAAGCTCCTATAATTCACCCCTCCACTTT	CASSWGAISSYNSPLHF
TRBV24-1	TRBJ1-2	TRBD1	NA	TGTGCCACCAGTGATGGACAGGGGGTTTATGGCTACACCTTC	CATSDGQGVYGYTF
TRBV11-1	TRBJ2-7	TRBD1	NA	TGTGCCAGCAGCTGGACAGGGGGTGCACCTCCGTGCTCCTACGAGCAGTACTTC	CASSWTGGAPPCSYEQYF
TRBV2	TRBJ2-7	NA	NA	TGTGCCGGTAATAGCGGGACAGACTCCTACGAGCAGTACTTC	CAGNSGTDSYEQYF
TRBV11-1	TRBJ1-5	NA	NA	TGTGCCAGCAGCTTTGGACAGCAAGATCAGCCCCAGCATTTT	CASSFGQQDQPQHF
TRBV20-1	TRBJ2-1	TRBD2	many	TGCAGTGCTAGGTCCCTGCGGGAGGGGAGTGAGCAGTTCTTC	CSARSLREGSEQFF
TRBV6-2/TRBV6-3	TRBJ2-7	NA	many	TGTGCCAGCAGTTACTCGCGAACGTACGAGCAGTACTTC	CASSYSRTYEQYF
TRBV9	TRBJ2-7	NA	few	TGTGCCAGCAGCGTAGATTTGGGGGGGGGGACATACAACGAGCAGTACTTC	CASSVDLGGGTYNEQYF
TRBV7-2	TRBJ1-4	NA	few	TGTGCCAGCAGCTTAGGTCAGGAGAAACTGTTTTTT	CASSLGQEKLFF
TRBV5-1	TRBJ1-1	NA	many	TGCGCCAGCAGCAGAGGGACTGTGATGAACACTGAAGCTTTCTTT	CASSRGTVMNTEAFF
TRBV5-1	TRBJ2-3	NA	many	TGCGCCAGCAGCGAAGGGTGGGGACCATCAGATACGCAGTATTTT	CASSEGWGPSDTQYF
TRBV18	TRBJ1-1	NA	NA	TGTGCCAGCTCACCAAACCAGTTAGGGACTGAAGCTTTCTTT	CASSPNQLGTEAFF
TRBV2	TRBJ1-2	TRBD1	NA	TGTGCCTTTCTACAGGGGGTCGCCTATGGCTACACCTTC	CAFLQGVAYGYTF
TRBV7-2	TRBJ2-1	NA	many	TGTGCCAGCAGCTTAGTCGCGGGCAATGAGCAGTTCTTC	CASSLVAGNEQFF
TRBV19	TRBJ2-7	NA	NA	TGTGCCAGTAGTAGTACCCCATCCGAGCAGTACTTC	CASSSTPSEQYF
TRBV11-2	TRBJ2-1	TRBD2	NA	TGTGCCAGCAGGTCGACCGGGACTAGCGGACCCTGGGAGCAGTTCTTC	CASRSTGTSGPWEQFF
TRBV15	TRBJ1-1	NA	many	TGTGCCACCAGCAGTGTCTTGAGGGGCCCAACGAACACTGAAGCTTTCTTT	CATSSVLRGPTNTEAFF